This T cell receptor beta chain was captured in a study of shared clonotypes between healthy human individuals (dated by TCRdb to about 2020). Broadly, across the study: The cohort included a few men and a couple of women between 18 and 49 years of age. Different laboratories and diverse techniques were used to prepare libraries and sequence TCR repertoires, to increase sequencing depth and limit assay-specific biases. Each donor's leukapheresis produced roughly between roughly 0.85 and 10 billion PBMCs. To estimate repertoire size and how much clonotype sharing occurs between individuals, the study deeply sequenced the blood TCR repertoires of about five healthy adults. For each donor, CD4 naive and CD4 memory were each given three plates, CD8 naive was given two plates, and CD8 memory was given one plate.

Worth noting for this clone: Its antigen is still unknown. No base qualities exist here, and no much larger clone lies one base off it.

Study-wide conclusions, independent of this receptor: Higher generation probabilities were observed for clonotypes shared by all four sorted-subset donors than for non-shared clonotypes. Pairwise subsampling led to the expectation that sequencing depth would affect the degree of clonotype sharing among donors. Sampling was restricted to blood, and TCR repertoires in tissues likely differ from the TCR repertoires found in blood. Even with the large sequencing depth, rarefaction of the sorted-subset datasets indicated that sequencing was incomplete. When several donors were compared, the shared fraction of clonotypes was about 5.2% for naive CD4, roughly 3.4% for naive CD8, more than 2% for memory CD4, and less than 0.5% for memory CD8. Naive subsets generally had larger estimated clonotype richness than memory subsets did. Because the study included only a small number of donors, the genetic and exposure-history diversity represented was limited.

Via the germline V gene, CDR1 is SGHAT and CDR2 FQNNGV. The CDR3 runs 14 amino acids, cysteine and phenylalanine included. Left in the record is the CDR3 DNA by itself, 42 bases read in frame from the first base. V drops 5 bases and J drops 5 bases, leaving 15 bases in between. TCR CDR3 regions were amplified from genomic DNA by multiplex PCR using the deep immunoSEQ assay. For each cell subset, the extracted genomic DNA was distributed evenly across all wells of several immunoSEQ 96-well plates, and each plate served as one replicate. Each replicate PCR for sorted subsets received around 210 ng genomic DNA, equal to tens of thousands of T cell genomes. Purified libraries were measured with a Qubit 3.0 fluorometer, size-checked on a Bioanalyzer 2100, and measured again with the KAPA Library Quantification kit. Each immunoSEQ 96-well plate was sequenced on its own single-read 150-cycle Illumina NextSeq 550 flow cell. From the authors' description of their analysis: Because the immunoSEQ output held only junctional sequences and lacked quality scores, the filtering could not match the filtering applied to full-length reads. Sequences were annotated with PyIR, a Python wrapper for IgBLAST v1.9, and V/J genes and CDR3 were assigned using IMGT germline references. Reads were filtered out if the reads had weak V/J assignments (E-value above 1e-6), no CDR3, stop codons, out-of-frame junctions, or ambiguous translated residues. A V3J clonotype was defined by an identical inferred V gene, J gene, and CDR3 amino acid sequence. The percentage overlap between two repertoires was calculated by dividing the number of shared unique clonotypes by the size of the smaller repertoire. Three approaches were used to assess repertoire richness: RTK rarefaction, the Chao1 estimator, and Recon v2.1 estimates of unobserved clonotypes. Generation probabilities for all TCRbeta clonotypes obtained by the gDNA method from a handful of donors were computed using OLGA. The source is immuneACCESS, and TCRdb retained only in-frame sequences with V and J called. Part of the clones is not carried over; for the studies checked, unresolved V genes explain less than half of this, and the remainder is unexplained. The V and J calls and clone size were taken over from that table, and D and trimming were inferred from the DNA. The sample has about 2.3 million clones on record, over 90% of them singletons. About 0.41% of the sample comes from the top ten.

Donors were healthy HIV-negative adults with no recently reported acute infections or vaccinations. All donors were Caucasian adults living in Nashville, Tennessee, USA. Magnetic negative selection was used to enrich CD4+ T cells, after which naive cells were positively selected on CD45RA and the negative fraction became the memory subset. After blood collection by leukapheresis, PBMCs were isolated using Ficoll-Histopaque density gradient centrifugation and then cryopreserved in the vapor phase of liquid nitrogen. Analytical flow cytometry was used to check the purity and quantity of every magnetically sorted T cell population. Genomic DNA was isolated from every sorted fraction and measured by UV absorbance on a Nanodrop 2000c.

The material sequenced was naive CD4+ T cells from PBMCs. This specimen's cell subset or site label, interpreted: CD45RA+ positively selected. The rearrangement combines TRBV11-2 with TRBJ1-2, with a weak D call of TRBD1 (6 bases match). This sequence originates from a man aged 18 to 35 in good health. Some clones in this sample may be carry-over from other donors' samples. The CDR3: CASSPPGQPYGYTF. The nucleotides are TGTGCCAGCAGCCCACCGGGACAACCATATGGCTACACCTTC.